The present T cell receptor beta chain was sequenced within a study of blood T cell repertoires in COVID-19 (dated by TCRdb to 2020 to 2022). Concerning the study at large: The collaborator samples originated in the United States, Italy and Spain and spanned the acute and convalescent phases of COVID-19. The sample metadata nearly always contained a de-identified subject ID, COVID-19 status, age in years and sex. The repertoires were made available in a free public database intended to serve as a resource for research on the immune response to SARS-CoV-2. Subjects who had been exposed to COVID-19, were actively infected with it, or had recovered from it provided the deeply sampled blood TCRbeta repertoires that made up the dataset. The prospective study material was composed of cDNA or gDNA derived from T cells, B-cell-depleted T cells, or PBMCs. Samples came from the ongoing ImmuneRACE study (first 160 participants) plus 1,254 subjects from 6 global collaborators. HLA class I and class II types, where available, came from metadata supplied by the sample provider rather than from assay-based typing. Study-level results and caveats: The amount of clinical and demographic metadata varied by source and participant and was provided uncurated.

For this clone: This clone's antigen is unknown. Nothing much larger sits one base from this clone, and base qualities are not available.

TCRbeta CDR3 regions were amplified from genomic DNA using the immunoSEQ Assay, a bias-controlled multiplex PCR. The study's processing was this. The number of nucleated cells in each sample was estimated from the amplification of reference gene primers within the assay. Sequence reads were collapsed and filtered to measure the absolute abundance of every unique TCRbeta CDR3 rearrangement. For each sample, productive Simpson clonality was calculated as the square root of Simpson's diversity index across productive rearrangements. Sourced from immuneACCESS, this table was stored by TCRdb with only in-frame sequences that have V and J called. A share of the clones is absent; for the studies checked, an unresolved V gene accounts for under half, and the remainder has no known explanation. V, J and clone size derive from that table, while D and trimming were established from the DNA sequence. This sample has approximately 450,000 clones in its table, and roughly nine tenths of those were observed once. Roughly 1.8% of the sample is in the top ten clones.

From cysteine to phenylalanine, the CDR3 is 13 amino acids long. The kept DNA is CDR3 alone, 39 bases in frame from the first base. Taken from the germline V gene (reference sequence), the CDR1 and CDR2 loops are LNHDA and SQIVND. Trimming leaves V shorter by 10 bases and J shorter by 3 bases, with the junction holding 7 bases beyond the gene matches. In the prospective study, participants were about 18 to 95 years old, resided in 24 geographic areas of the United States, and were enrolled through a virtual design. To assign participants to cohorts, the prospective study relied on clinical history that participants themselves reported in a screening survey and a study questionnaire. In the prospective study, mobile phlebotomists collected whole blood, serum and a nasopharyngeal or oropharyngeal swab from each participant. Over a 2-month period, participants in the prospective study had the option of providing additional blood draws and questionnaires. Before DNA extraction, blood samples from the prospective study were shipped at room temperature or frozen.

This sequence was found in a woman aged 18-29 years with acute COVID-19. The chain is encoded by TRBV19 joined to TRBJ1-2; 8 bases in the middle match TRBD1. Input material: PBMCs or T cells enriched from blood (not recorded which). The CDR3 reads CATGGQGHYGYTF. The DNA is TGTGCCACGGGAGGACAGGGACACTATGGCTACACCTTC. The entire variable domain, with the stretches around the CDR3 drawn from the reference TRBV19 and TRBJ1-2 proteins, is DGGITQSPKYLFRKEGQNVTLSCEQNLNHDAMYWYRQDPGQGLRLIYYSQIVNDFQKGDIAEGYSVSREKKESFPLTVTSAQKNPTAFYLCATGGQGHYGYTFGSGTRLTVV.